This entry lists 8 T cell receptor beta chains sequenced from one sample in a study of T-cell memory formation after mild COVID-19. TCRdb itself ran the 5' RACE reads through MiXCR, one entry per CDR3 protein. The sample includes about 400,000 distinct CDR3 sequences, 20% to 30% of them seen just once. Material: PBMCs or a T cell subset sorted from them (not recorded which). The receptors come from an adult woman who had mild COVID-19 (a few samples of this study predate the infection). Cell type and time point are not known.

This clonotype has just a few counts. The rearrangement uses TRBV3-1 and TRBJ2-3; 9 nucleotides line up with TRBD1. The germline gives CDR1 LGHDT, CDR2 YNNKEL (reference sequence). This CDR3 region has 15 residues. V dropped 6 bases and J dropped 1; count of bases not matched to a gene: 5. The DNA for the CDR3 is TGTGCCAGCAGGGCGACAGGGGGTGGCACAGATACGCAGTATTTT. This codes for CASRATGGGTDTQYF.

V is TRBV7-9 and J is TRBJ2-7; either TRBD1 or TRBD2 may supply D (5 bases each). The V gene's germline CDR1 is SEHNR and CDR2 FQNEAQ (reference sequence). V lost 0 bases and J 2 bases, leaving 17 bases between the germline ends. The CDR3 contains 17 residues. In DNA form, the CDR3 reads TGTGCCAGCAGCTTAGCGACGGGGCAGGGTCCCACCTACGAGCAGTACTTC. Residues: CASSLATGQGPTYEQYF. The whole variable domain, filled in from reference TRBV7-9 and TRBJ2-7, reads DTGVSQNPRHKITKRGQNVTFRCDPISEHNRLYWYRQTLGQGPEFLTYFQNEAQLEKSRLLSDRFSAERPKGSFSTLEIQRTEQGDSAMYLCASSLATGQGPTYEQYFGPGTRLTVT.

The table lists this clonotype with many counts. The CDR3 region is CATSRDRGLSEQYF. The CDR3, as DNA: TGTGCCACCAGCAGAGATCGTGGGTTATCGGAGCAGTACTTC. The chain uses TRBV15 and TRBJ2-7; D remains ambiguous. This CDR3 has 14 amino acids. Trimming cost V 0 bases and J 7 bases, with 13 bases left between them. Germline V gene data show CDR1 as LNHNV and CDR2 as YYDKDF (reference sequence).

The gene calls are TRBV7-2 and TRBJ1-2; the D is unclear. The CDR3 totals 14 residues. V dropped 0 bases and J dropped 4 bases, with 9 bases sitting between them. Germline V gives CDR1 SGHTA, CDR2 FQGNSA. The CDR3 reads CASSLAGGTYGYTF. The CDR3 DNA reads TGTGCCAGCAGCTTAGCGGGCGGTACCTATGGCTACACCTTC.

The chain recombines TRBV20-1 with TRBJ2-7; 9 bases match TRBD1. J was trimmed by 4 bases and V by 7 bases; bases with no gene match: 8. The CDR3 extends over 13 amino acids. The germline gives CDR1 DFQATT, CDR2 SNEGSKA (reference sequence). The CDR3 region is CSVTTGGWYEQYF. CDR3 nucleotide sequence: TGCAGTGTTACAACAGGGGGCTGGTACGAGCAGTACTTC.

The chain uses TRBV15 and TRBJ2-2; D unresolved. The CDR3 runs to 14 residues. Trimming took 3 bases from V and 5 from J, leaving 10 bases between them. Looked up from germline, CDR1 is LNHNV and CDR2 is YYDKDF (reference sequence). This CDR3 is CATSSFGATGELFF. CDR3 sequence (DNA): TGTGCCACCAGCAGTTTCGGTGCAACCGGGGAGCTGTTTTTT.

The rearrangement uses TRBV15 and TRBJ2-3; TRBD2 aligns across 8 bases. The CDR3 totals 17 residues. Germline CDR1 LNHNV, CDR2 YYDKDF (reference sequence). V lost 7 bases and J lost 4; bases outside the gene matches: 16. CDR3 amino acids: CATIGRTSGVPADTQYF. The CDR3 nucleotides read TGTGCCACCATCGGGCGAACTAGCGGAGTCCCGGCAGATACGCAGTATTTT. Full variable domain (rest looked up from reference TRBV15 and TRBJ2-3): DAMVIQNPRYQVTQFGKPVTLSCSQTLNHNVMYWYQQKSSQAPKLLFHYYDKDFNNEADTPDNFQSRRPNTSFCFLDIRSPGLGDTAMYLCATIGRTSGVPADTQYFGPGTRLTVL.

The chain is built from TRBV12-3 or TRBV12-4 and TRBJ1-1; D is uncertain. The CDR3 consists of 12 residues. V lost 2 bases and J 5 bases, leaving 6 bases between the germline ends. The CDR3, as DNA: TGTGCCAGCAGTTTACGGCCTACTGAAGCTTTCTTT. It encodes CASSLRPTEAFF.